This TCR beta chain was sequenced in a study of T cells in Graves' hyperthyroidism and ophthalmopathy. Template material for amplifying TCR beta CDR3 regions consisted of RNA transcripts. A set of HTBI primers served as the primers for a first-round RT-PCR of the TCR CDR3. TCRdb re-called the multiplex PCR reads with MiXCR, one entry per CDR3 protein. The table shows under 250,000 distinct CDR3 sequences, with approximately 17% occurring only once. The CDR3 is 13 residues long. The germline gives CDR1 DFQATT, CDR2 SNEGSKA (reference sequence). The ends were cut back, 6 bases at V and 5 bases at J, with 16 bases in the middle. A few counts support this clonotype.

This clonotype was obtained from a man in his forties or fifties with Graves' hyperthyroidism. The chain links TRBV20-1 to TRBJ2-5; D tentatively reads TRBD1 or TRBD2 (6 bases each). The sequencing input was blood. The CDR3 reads CSAGGAGVETQYF. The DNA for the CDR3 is TGCAGTGCAGGAGGGGCAGGGGTGGAGACCCAGTACTTC.